This T cell receptor (beta chain) was documented in a study of CD8 T cells in ankylosing spondylitis (dated by TCRdb to the late 2010s). Study-level background: To find TCR variants linked to disease, the study profiled T cell receptor beta repertoires in ankylosing spondylitis patients and healthy donors. Samples of peripheral blood were taken, and for ankylosing spondylitis patients, synovial fluid was collected as well. The full study cohort comprised about 24 ankylosing spondylitis patients and some 110 healthy donors.

Points on this clonotype: Its antigen remains unidentified. Base quality data are lacking; no much larger clone is found one base away.

The sequencer was an Illumina HiSeq 2500. Quantitative 5'-RACE with molecular barcodes was used to prepare TCR beta libraries. Regarding the original processing steps: A new computational method, built on a probabilistic model of VDJ rearrangement, was used to identify disease-linked TCR variants. The public reads were run again by TCRdb, first through fastp at Q25 and then through MiXCR, and only productive beta chains were kept. Rows with a matching CDR3 protein are joined into one entry that keeps the most common DNA and genes. The V and J calls were determined by TCRdb, not by the authors. In this sample the table shows 750,000 to 850,000 distinct CDR3 sequences, roughly 12% of which occur a single time. Clones ranked in the top ten supply 0.51% of the sample. Here is what the overall study found, with its caveats: The disease-linked clones were reported as significantly enriched in matched synovial fluid samples from ankylosing spondylitis patients. Blood from ankylosing spondylitis patients appeared to be characterized by a TCR beta motif composed of under 10 highly homologous amino acid variants. Some motif variants were previously reported in synovial fluid and blood of reactive arthritis patients, suggesting common disease-initiation mechanisms. In peripheral blood, the disease-linked clones were found at relatively low frequencies and had a CD8+ phenotype.

The germline V and J ends show losses of 1 base and 4 bases respectively, and no gene match explains 15 bases of the junction. CDR3 length: 18 amino acids, cysteine to phenylalanine. Solely the CDR3 DNA is kept, with 54 bases framed from the first base. The V and J genes are TRBV23-1 and TRBJ2-7; 8 nucleotides in the junction match TRBD2. TRBV23-1 is flagged as an ORF with uncertain function. The TCR comes from a male donor with ankylosing spondylitis. The sample taken for sequencing was blood, either unsorted or a sorted T cell fraction (not recorded which). The CDR3 in this case is CASSQFGEREKAPYEQYF. The DNA reads as follows: TGCGCCAGCAGTCAATTCGGGGAGCGGGAGAAGGCCCCTTACGAGCAGTACTTC.